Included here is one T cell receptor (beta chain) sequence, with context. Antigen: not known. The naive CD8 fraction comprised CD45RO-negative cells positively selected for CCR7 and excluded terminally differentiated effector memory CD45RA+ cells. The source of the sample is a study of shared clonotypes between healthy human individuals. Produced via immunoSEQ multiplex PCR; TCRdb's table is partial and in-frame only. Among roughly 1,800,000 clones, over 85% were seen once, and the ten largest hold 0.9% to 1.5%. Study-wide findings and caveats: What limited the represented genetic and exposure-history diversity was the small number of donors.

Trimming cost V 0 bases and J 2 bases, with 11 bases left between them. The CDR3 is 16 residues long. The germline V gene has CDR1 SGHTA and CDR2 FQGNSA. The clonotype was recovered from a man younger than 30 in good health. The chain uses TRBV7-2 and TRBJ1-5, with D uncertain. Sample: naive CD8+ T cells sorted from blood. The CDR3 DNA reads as TGTGCCAGCAGCTTAGCGGCGGCCTCCCGCAATCAGCCCCAGCATTTT. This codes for CASSLAAASRNQPQHF.